This is a list of T cell receptor beta chains from one sample in a study of cytomegalovirus exposure and HLA in healthy donors. Method: immunoSEQ multiplex PCR; TCRdb's copy keeps in-frame clones and lacks some. The table shows about 220,000 clones, with 75% to 95% occurring only once. The sequencing sample was made of PBMCs. These TCRs come from a woman under 30 in good health and CMV-seronegative. Each CDR3 is given with its conserved first and last residue. The D gene is left open where the match is weak. A row's size may be missing; if present it is once, few, many or a size class.

V gene	J gene	D gene	clone size	CDR3 protein	CDR3 DNA
TRBV9	TRBJ1-3	TRBD1	once	CASSERDRGRSGNTIYF	TGTGCCAGCAGCGAGAGGGACAGGGGACGCTCTGGAAACACCATATATTTT
TRBV9	TRBJ2-3	TRBD2	.	CASSRRTSGRRTDTQYF	TGTGCCAGCAGCCGAAGGACTAGCGGGAGGCGCACAGATACGCAGTATTTT
TRBV5-1	TRBJ2-1	TRBD2	.	CASSEGITSGSYNEQFF	TGCGCCAGCAGCGAGGGGATTACTAGCGGGAGCTACAATGAGCAGTTCTTC
TRBV29-1	TRBJ2-7	.	.	CSVAGVHEQYF	TGCAGCGTTGCAGGCGTCCACGAGCAGTACTTC
TRBV7-6	TRBJ2-7	TRBD1	.	CASSLGSGQGSYEQYF	TGTGCCAGCAGCTTAGGTTCGGGACAGGGCTCCTACGAGCAGTACTTC
TRBV28	TRBJ2-5	.	.	CASSLGQGGEETQYF	TGTGCCAGCAGTTTAGGTCAGGGCGGGGAAGAGACCCAGTACTTC
TRBV10-3	TRBJ2-1	.	.	CAIRGDYNEQFF	TGTGCCATCAGGGGCGACTACAATGAGCAGTTCTTC
TRBV7-2	TRBJ2-7	.	once	CASSSKTATPYEQYF	TGTGCCAGCAGCTCTAAGACAGCTACCCCCTACGAGCAGTACTTC
TRBV9	TRBJ2-5	TRBD2	once	CASSVVAGGGETQYF	TGTGCCAGCAGCGTAGTAGCGGGAGGCGGGGAGACCCAGTACTTC
TRBV5-1	TRBJ2-7	TRBD1	.	CASSLGQGEIFYEQYF	TGCGCCAGCAGCTTAGGACAGGGCGAGATTTTCTACGAGCAGTACTTC
TRBV5-1	TRBJ2-5	.	.	CASSLVVGGETQYF	TGCGCCAGCAGCTTGGTGGTGGGCGGGGAGACCCAGTACTTC
TRBV2	TRBJ2-3	TRBD2	.	CARRLAGGTDTQYF	TGTGCCAGACGACTAGCGGGAGGGACAGATACGCAGTATTTT
TRBV9	TRBJ2-1	TRBD2	.	CASSGDGLVSYNEQFF	TGTGCCAGCAGCGGGGACGGACTAGTCTCCTACAATGAGCAGTTCTTC
TRBV25-1	TRBJ2-1	TRBD2	once	CASRAGGTYNEQFF	TGTGCCAGCAGAGCGGGAGGGACCTACAATGAGCAGTTCTTC
TRBV9	TRBJ1-2	TRBD1	.	CASSVASPGTGGYTF	TGTGCCAGCAGCGTAGCAAGCCCGGGGACAGGGGGCTACACCTTC
TRBV28	TRBJ2-7	.	.	CASSFHKIDRPYEQYF	TGTGCCAGCAGCTTTCATAAAATAGACAGGCCCTACGAGCAGTACTTC
TRBV9	TRBJ2-3	.	once	CASSPGVGQGTDTQYF	TGTGCCAGCAGCCCAGGGGTGGGTCAGGGCACAGATACGCAGTATTTT
TRBV7-9	TRBJ2-3	.	once	CASSSDRGLNTQYF	TGTGCCAGCAGCTCCGACCGGGGACTGAATACGCAGTATTTT
TRBV20-1	TRBJ2-7	.	.	CSATPTYEQYF	TGCAGTGCTACCCCCACCTACGAGCAGTACTTC